The rows below give T cell receptor beta chains drawn from one sample of a study of blood T cell repertoires in COVID-19. Only in-frame clones appear in the TCRdb table, and some are missing; sequencing was by immunoSEQ multiplex PCR. The sample contains 150,000 or so clones, approximately 81% of which appear only once. The sample consisted of peripheral blood. The origin of the receptors is a man aged 18-30 years with active or convalescent COVID-19. Both conserved end residues are part of each CDR3. The order of the fields is V gene, clone size, D gene, J gene, CDR3 DNA, CDR3 protein. A D gene is named only where the DNA matches it firmly. Part of the rows lack a size; the others show once, few, many or a class for expanded clones.

>TRBV21-1|NA|NA|TRBJ2-7
TGTGCCAGCCTTGGACAGGGGTCGAACGAGCAGTACTTC
CASLGQGSNEQYF
>TRBV4-1|NA|TRBD2|TRBJ2-3
TGCGCCAGCAGCCAGGGCGTCACTAGCGGGGGCCGCACAGATACGCAGTATTTT
CASSQGVTSGGRTDTQYF
>TRBV2|NA|TRBD1|TRBJ2-5
TGTGCCAGCAGAAGACGCCCTCAAACCGGGACAGGGTACTCTTACCAAGAGACCCAGTACTTC
CASRRRPQTGTGYSYQETQYF
>TRBV2|NA|TRBD1|TRBJ1-6
TGTGCCAGCAGTCTTCAGGTGACAGGGAGTTCACCCCTCCACTTT
CASSLQVTGSSPLHF
>TRBV20-1|NA|NA|TRBJ1-2
TGCAGTGCTAGTTATGTCGCCTCGAGACAGCGACCACTTACTGGGGGCGGCTACACCTTC
CSASYVASRQRPLTGGGYTF
>TRBV5-8|NA|TRBD2|TRBJ2-7
TGTGCCAGCAGCCCCTGGGGGACTAGCGGGAGTTCCTTTTCCTACGAGCAGTACTTC
CASSPWGTSGSSFSYEQYF
>TRBV28|NA|NA|TRBJ1-5
TGTGCCAGCAGTTTAAGTATCCTTAGAGGGATCCAGCCCCAGCATTTT
CASSLSILRGIQPQHF
>TRBV7-9|NA|NA|TRBJ2-1
TGTGCCAGCAGGGGCAGGGTGGCCCGGAATGAGCAGTTCTTC
CASRGRVARNEQFF
>TRBV6-5|NA|TRBD1|TRBJ1-2
TGTGCCAGCTCAGACAGGGCCGTAGGACACTATGGCTACACCTTC
CASSDRAVGHYGYTF
>TRBV19|NA|TRBD2|TRBJ2-1
TGTGCCAGTACTAAAGCGGGAGGGCCGGGCAATGAGCAGTTCTTC
CASTKAGGPGNEQFF
>TRBV4-3|once|TRBD2|TRBJ2-3
TGCGCCAGCAGCCAAGATTTGGGACTAGCGGGAGGGCCGGGAGATACGCAGTATTTT
CASSQDLGLAGGPGDTQYF
>TRBV7-3|NA|TRBD1|TRBJ2-2
TGTGCCAGCAGCTTAATAGGGGCCGGACAGGGTGGCACCGGGGAGCTGTTTTTT
CASSLIGAGQGGTGELFF
>TRBV6-5|NA|TRBD2|TRBJ2-5
TGTGCCAGCAGTTTAGCGGGGGGACTTCCGGAGACCCAGTACTTC
CASSLAGGLPETQYF
>TRBV19|NA|NA|TRBJ1-5
TGTGCCAGCCGGGACACTAGCAATCAGCCCCAGCATTTT
CASRDTSNQPQHF
>TRBV19|NA|NA|TRBJ2-7
TGTGCCAGTAGCCGACAGGTTCTTTCGTTCTACGAGCAGTACTTC
CASSRQVLSFYEQYF
>TRBV9|NA|TRBD1|TRBJ1-1
TGTGCCAGCACCATAGGACAGGCAGATACGAACACTGAAGCTTTCTTT
CASTIGQADTNTEAFF
>TRBV6-6|once|TRBD1|TRBJ2-7
TGTGCCAGCATACAAAGGGCAGGGGGCAACGAGCAGTACTTC
CASIQRAGGNEQYF
>TRBV10-3|NA|TRBD1|TRBJ2-6
TGTGCCATCCCCCAGGGGGCAAGATCTGGGGCCAACGTCCTGACTTTC
CAIPQGARSGANVLTF
>TRBV28|NA|TRBD2|TRBJ2-3
TGTGCCAGCAGTTTCACTTCTAGCGGGTTTTTTAATACGCAGTATTTT
CASSFTSSGFFNTQYF
>TRBV27|few|TRBD2|TRBJ2-7
TGTGCCAGCAGGGGACTAGCGGAGTTCTACGAGCAGTACTTC
CASRGLAEFYEQYF